The 21 T cell receptor beta chains below were found in one sample sequenced in a study of cytomegalovirus exposure and HLA in healthy donors. The PCR ran on 60 Vbeta and 13 Jbeta primers. TCRdb's copy holds only in-frame clones and misses some; the assay was immunoSEQ multiplex PCR. This table has about 140,000 clones, roughly three quarters appearing once. Sequencing used PBMCs. These receptors were obtained from a man aged 18 to 30 in good health and CMV-seronegative.

Remarks on this clone: Compared with germline, one end of the junction differs, possibly owing to a read error. Written as DNA, the CDR3 is TGTGCCAGCTCTCCACGACAGGGGAGGGGCACAGATACGCAGTATTTT. Its protein is CASSPRQGRGTDTQYF. The chain combines TRBV18 with TRBJ2-3, with D perhaps TRBD1 (8 bases). Germline CDR1 and CDR2: KGHSH and LQKENI. The CDR3 runs to 16 residues.

The chain is built from TRBV6-4 and TRBJ2-7; weak D call: TRBD1 (5 bases). CDR3 length equals 12 residues. From germline, CDR1 is MRHNA and CDR2 SNTAGT. V dropped 7 bases and J dropped 5 bases, with 12 bases sitting between them. The DNA for the CDR3 is TGTGCCAGCAAGGACACCCATCACGAGCAGTACTTC. Protein sequence: CASKDTHHEQYF.

This clone has more than one count but fewer than ten. The genes are TRBV7-2 and TRBJ1-6, with 7 bases lining up with TRBD1. The germline CDR1 and CDR2 sequences are SGHTA and FQGNSA. The CDR3 extends over 16 amino acids. The trim removed 5 bases at V and 7 bases at J, leaving 11 bases unmatched. This CDR3 is CASSPFSTGTNSPLHF. The CDR3 DNA sequence: TGTGCCAGCAGCCCTTTTTCGACAGGGACCAATTCACCCCTCCACTTT.

This chain uses TRBV7-2 with TRBJ1-6; D perhaps matches TRBD1 (6 bases). Germline CDR1 reads SGHTA; CDR2 reads FQGNSA. The ends were cut back, 2 bases at V and 7 bases at J, with 21 bases in the middle. The CDR3 runs 18 residues. The CDR3 spells CASSLRARTAVRNSPLHF. In DNA form, the CDR3 reads TGTGCCAGCAGCTTAAGGGCCAGGACAGCAGTGAGGAATTCACCCCTCCACTTT.

V is TRBV30 and J is TRBJ1-1; possibly TRBD1 for D (5 bases). V lost 4 bases and J lost 9, with 15 bases in between. From germline, CDR1 is GTSNPN and CDR2 SVGIG (reference sequence). This CDR3 spans 12 amino acids. The CDR3, as DNA: TGTGCCTGGAAACGGCAGGGCTGCCAAGCTTTCTTT. The encoded protein is CAWKRQGCQAFF.

The J gene is TRBJ2-1, the V gene TRBV5-6; tentative D call: TRBD1 (6 bases). Germline CDR1 SGHDT, CDR2 YYEEEE. V lost 4 bases and J lost 4, with 21 bases in between. CDR3 size: 17 residues. The CDR3 DNA sequence: TGTGCCAGCAGCCAAAGGAGAGGCAGGGGCCTTTACAATGAGCAGTTCTTC. It specifies CASSQRRGRGLYNEQFF.

This sequence joins TRBV11-2 and TRBJ1-1; 9 bases match TRBD1. The CDR3 contains 14 residues. Losses at the gene ends were 5 bases for V and 3 bases for J; bases not matched to a gene: 4. CDR1 is SGHAT and CDR2 is FQNNGV in the germline V gene. The CDR3 is CASSTGQGYTEAFF. CDR3 DNA sequence: TGTGCCAGCAGCACGGGACAGGGCTACACTGAAGCTTTCTTT.

The chain employs TRBV5-8 and TRBJ1-1; tentative D call: TRBD1 (5 bases). Trimming stripped 0 bases from V and 8 bases from J, with 14 bases between. Per the germline V gene, CDR1 is SGHTS and CDR2 is YDEGEE. The CDR3 is 14 residues long. The CDR3 coding sequence is TGTGCCAGCAGCTTGGGAGCCAGGGCCTCGGAAGCTTTCTTT. Amino acids: CASSLGARASEAFF.

CDR3 amino acids: CASSLGGTVPYEQYF. CDR3 nucleotide sequence: TGTGCCAGCAGCTTAGGAGGGACAGTCCCATACGAGCAGTACTTC. V gene TRBV7-2 combines with J gene TRBJ2-7; 7 nucleotides agree with TRBD1. The CDR3 spans 15 residues. The germline V gene encodes CDR1 SGHTA and CDR2 FQGNSA. J gave up 4 bases and V 1 base, and 7 bases lay outside the gene matches.

The chain's CDR3 is CASSMLSSGANVLTF. In DNA form, the CDR3 reads TGTGCCAGCAGCATGCTAAGCTCTGGGGCCAACGTCCTGACTTTC. The chain joins TRBV7-9 to TRBJ2-6, with D uncertain. The CDR3 has 15 residues. The germline V gene has CDR1 SEHNR and CDR2 FQNEAQ (reference sequence). V was trimmed by 5 bases and J by 0 bases, leaving 8 bases between them.

The gene calls are TRBV6-6 and TRBJ1-1; 9 bases are shared with TRBD1. Germline loops: CDR1 MNHNY, CDR2 SVGAGI (reference sequence). J was trimmed by 9 bases and V by 2 bases; bases with no gene match: 7. The CDR3 loop spans 14 amino acids. This chain's CDR3 is CASSYQGQGKKAFF. The DNA for the CDR3 is TGTGCCAGCAGTTACCAAGGACAGGGGAAGAAAGCTTTCTTT.

The rearrangement uses TRBV19 and TRBJ2-1; 9 positions agree with TRBD1. Germline V gene sequence: CDR1 LNHDA, CDR2 SQIVND (reference sequence). The CDR3 spans 15 residues. Trimming took 7 bases from V and 7 from J; bases not matched to a gene: 11. The CDR3 region is CASTLTGGTGNEQFF. The DNA for the CDR3 is TGTGCCAGTACCCTCACAGGGGGCACGGGGAATGAGCAGTTCTTC.

The chain is built from TRBV5-1 and TRBJ2-7; 7 bases map to TRBD2. V shed 0 bases and J 3 bases; nucleotides not matched to a gene: 6. Germline CDR1 and CDR2: SGHRS and YFSETQ. The CDR3 covers 15 residues. This CDR3 is CASSLAGGTIYEQYF. CDR3 DNA: TGCGCCAGCAGCTTGGCCGGGGGGACCATCTACGAGCAGTACTTC.

A remark on this clone: Its ends do not fully match the called genes, so a read error is possible. The V and J genes are TRBV7-9 and TRBJ2-7, with TRBD2 as a possible D gene (6 bases). CDR1 is SEHNR and CDR2 is FQNEAQ in the germline V gene (reference sequence). This CDR3 spans 17 amino acids. CDR3 in amino acids: CSSSFDPTRGGLDEQYF. For the CDR3, the DNA is TGTTCCAGCAGCTTCGATCCCACCCGGGGAGGACTGGACGAGCAGTACTTC. Based on the CDR3 plus reference TRBV7-9 and TRBJ2-7, the full variable domain is DTGVSQNPRHKITKRGQNVTFRCDPISEHNRLYWYRQTLGQGPEFLTYFQNEAQLEKSRLLSDRFSAERPKGSFSTLEIQRTEQGDSAMYLCSSSFDPTRGGLDEQYFGPGTRLTVT.

In nucleotides, the CDR3 is TGTGCCAGTAGTATAGAGGGAGAAAACACTGAAGCTTTCTTT. Protein product: CASSIEGENTEAFF. The V gene is TRBV19, the J gene TRBJ1-1; unclear D gene. V was cut by 0 bases and J by 2 bases, with 7 bases left in between. This CDR3 contains 14 residues. The germline V gene encodes CDR1 LNHDA and CDR2 SQIVND (reference sequence). Drawing the rest from reference TRBV19 and TRBJ1-1, the complete variable domain is DGGITQSPKYLFRKEGQNVTLSCEQNLNHDAMYWYRQDPGQGLRLIYYSQIVNDFQKGDIAEGYSVSREKKESFPLTVTSAQKNPTAFYLCASSIEGENTEAFFGQGTRLTVV.

The gene calls are TRBV15 and TRBJ2-5, with D perhaps matching TRBD1 (5 bases). Germline V CDR1 and CDR2: LNHNV, YYDKDF (reference sequence). The CDR3 has 15 residues. V was shortened by 1 base and J by 1 base, with 10 bases between the two germline ends. The CDR3 DNA sequence: TGTGCCACCAGCAGAGGGGGCCCGAGCCAAGAGACCCAGTACTTC. Translation gives CATSRGGPSQETQYF.

This clone came up once. The chain couples TRBV29-1 to TRBJ1-1, with D unresolved. From germline, CDR1 is SQVTM and CDR2 ANQGSEA. V lost 7 bases, J lost 6 bases, and 15 bases lay in between. The CDR3 contains 12 residues. CDR3 sequence (DNA): TGCAGCGCTCTCCCGGAGAGGCCTGAAGCTTTCTTT. Encoded protein: CSALPERPEAFF.

J is TRBJ2-3 and V is TRBV7-2, with 7 bases identical to TRBD1. Per the germline V gene, CDR1 is SGHTA and CDR2 is FQGNSA. V lost 4 bases to trimming and J lost 5 bases; unmatched junction nucleotides: 12. This CDR3 spans 16 amino acids. The DNA for the CDR3 is TGTGCCAGCAGCTCATCCCAGCGCGACAGGGAAGATACGCAGTATTTT. Translating gives CASSSSQRDREDTQYF. Full variable domain (outside the CDR3, taken from reference TRBV7-2 and TRBJ2-3): GAGVSQSPSNKVTEKGKDVELRCDPISGHTALYWYRQSLGQGLEFLIYFQGNSAPDKSGLPSDRFSAERTGGSVSTLTIQRTQQEDSAVYLCASSSSQRDREDTQYFGPGTRLTVL.

Only one count was recorded for this clone. The J gene is TRBJ2-7, the V gene TRBV13; TRBD1 agrees at 7 bases. Trimming removed 3 bases from V and 2 bases from J; junction bases left unmatched: 1. The CDR3 runs 13 residues. Germline-derived CDR1 and CDR2 are PRHDT and FYEKMQ (reference sequence). CDR3 sequence reads: CASSLGQPYEQYF. DNA for the CDR3: TGTGCCAGCAGCTTGGGACAGCCCTACGAGCAGTACTTC.

The gene calls are TRBV12-5 and TRBJ1-6; TRBD1 agrees at 8 bases. CDR1 and CDR2 (germline): LGHNT, FRNRAP. Trimming took 6 bases from V and 10 from J; bases not matched to a gene: 8. This CDR3 has 14 amino acids. The CDR3 sequence: CASGPDRVNSPLHF. Here the CDR3 DNA reads TGTGCTAGTGGCCCGGACAGGGTCAACTCACCCCTCCACTTT.

The rearrangement links TRBV11-2 to TRBJ2-1, with D unresolved. Germline CDR1 SGHAT, CDR2 FQNNGV. The CDR3 extends over 15 amino acids. V lost 3 bases and J 5 bases, leaving 14 bases between the germline ends. The CDR3 spells CASSFGASDHNEQFF. CDR3 DNA sequence: TGTGCCAGCAGCTTTGGAGCCTCGGATCACAATGAGCAGTTCTTC.